This T cell receptor beta chain was sequenced during a study of shared clonotypes between healthy human individuals. Study overall: Two women and three men aged 18 to 49 made up the donors.

Looked up from germline, CDR1 is ENHRY and CDR2 is SYGVKD. V lost 3 bases and J 0 bases, leaving 12 bases between the germline ends. The length of the CDR3 is 16 residues. Assay used: immunoSEQ multiplex PCR; TCRdb lists only in-frame clones, some missing. The repertoire holds some 2,400,000 clones, with nearly 97% as singletons. The material sequenced was naive CD4+ T cells sorted from blood. As to subset: CD45RA+ positively selected. This chain connects TRBV10-3 to TRBJ1-3, with D tentatively TRBD1 (5 bases). This clonotype was sampled from a man aged 18 to 35 in good health. The CDR3 here is CAISEGASYSGNTIYF. As DNA, the CDR3 is TGTGCCATCAGTGAAGGGGCGTCTTACTCTGGAAACACCATATATTTT.